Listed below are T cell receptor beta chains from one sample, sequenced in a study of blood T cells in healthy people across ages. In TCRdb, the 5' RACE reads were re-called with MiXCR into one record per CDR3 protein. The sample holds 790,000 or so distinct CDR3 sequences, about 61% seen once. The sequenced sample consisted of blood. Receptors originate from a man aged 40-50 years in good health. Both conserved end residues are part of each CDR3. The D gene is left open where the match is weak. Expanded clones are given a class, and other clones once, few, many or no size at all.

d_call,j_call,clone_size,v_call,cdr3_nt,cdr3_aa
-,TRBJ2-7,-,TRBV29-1,TGCAGCGTTGAAGTACAGGACACAGGTTACGAGCAGTACTTC,CSVEVQDTGYEQYF
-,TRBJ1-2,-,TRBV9,TGTGCCAGCAGCCAATTAGGGGATGGTCGTGGCTACACCTTC,CASSQLGDGRGYTF
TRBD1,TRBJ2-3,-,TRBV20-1,TGCAGTGCTAGCAGGGGGAGTGATACGCAGTATTTT,CSASRGSDTQYF
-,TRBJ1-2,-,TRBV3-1,TGTGCCAGCAGCCAAGATCCCAATGTAGGCTATGGCTACACCTTC,CASSQDPNVGYGYTF
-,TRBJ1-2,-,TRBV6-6,TGTGCCAGCAGTTACTCGATCGGGACGCTGAGACATGGCTACACCTTC,CASSYSIGTLRHGYTF
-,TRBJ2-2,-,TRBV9,TGTGCCAGCAGCGCAGACCCGAACACCGGGGAGCTGTTTTTT,CASSADPNTGELFF
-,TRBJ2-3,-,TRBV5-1,TGCGCCAGCAGCTCAGACTCAGATACGCAGTATTTT,CASSSDSDTQYF
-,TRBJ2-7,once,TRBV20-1,TGCAGTGCTAGAGATTACGACTACGAGCAGTACTTC,CSARDYDYEQYF
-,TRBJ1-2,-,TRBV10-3,TGTGCCAGTACGCGGCAAGGTGATGGCTACACCTTC,CASTRQGDGYTF
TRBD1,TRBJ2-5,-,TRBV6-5,TGTGCCAGCAGTTCCGGGACAGGGAGGGAGGAGACCCAGTACTTC,CASSSGTGREETQYF
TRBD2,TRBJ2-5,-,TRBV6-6,TGTGCCAGCCTGGATAGCGGGGCGGTCCAAGAGACCCAGTACTTC,CASLDSGAVQETQYF
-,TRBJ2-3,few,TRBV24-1,TGTGCCACCAGTGATCCGGACCCAAGGTACACAGATACGCAGTATTTT,CATSDPDPRYTDTQYF
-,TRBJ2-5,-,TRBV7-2,TGTGCCAGCAGCTTAGAAGGCAATGACGAGACCCAGTACTTC,CASSLEGNDETQYF
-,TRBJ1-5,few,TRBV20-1,TGCAGTGCCCCTCTCCTGCGTTGGCCCCAGCATTTT,CSAPLLRWPQHF
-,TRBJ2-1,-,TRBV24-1,TGTGCCACCAGTGGTCTCTGGGGGGATGAGCAGTTCTTC,CATSGLWGDEQFF
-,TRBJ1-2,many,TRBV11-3,TGTGCCAGCAGCTTAGAAGGCAGGGGTTCGGACTATGGCTACACCTTC,CASSLEGRGSDYGYTF